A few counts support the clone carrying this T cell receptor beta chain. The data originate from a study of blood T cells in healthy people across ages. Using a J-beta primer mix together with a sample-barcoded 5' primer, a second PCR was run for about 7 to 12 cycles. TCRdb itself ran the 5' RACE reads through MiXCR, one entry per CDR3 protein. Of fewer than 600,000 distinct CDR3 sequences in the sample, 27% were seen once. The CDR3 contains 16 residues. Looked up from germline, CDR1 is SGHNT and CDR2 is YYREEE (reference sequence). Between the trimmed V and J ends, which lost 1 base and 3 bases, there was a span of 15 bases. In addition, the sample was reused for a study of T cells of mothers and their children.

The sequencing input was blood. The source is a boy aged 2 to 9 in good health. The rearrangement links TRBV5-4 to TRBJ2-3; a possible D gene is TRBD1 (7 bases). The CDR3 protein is CASSLLGQAGTDTQYF. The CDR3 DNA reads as TGTGCCAGCAGCTTGCTCGGACAGGCGGGGACAGATACGCAGTATTTT.